This T cell receptor (beta chain) was identified during a study of blood T cell repertoires in COVID-19. Study at large: The study drew acute and convalescent COVID-19 samples from the United States, Italy and Spain. T cells, B-cell-depleted T cells, or PBMCs provided the cDNA or gDNA that served as material.

Authors' processing steps: Using reference gene primer amplification, nucleated cell counts were estimated. Produced via immunoSEQ multiplex PCR; TCRdb's table is partial and in-frame only. V and J calls and clone size are those listed in that table; D and trimming were worked out from the DNA. The sample contains 25,000 or so clones, roughly 84% of which appear only once. The CDR3 length is 12 residues. The ends lost 9 bases at V and 7 bases at J; junction bases unmatched: 4. Per germline, CDR1 SNHLY and CDR2 FYNNEI. The sample taken for sequencing was peripheral blood. The sequence was collected from a human donor in a cohort sampled during active COVID-19. This chain joins TRBV2 and TRBJ1-3, with 9 bases matching TRBD1. In DNA form, the CDR3 reads TGTGCCAGGACACAGGGGGCGAACACCATATATTTT. Translated, it gives CARTQGANTIYF.